This TCR beta chain was sequenced during a study of blood T cells in healthy people across ages. Every donor provided around 9.5 milliliters of peripheral blood. CDR3 length: 15 amino acids. CDR1 MNHNS and CDR2 SASEGT come from the germline V gene. Through a sample-barcoded 5' primer and a J-beta primer mix, a second PCR was run for roughly 7 to 11 cycles. TCRdb re-called the 5' RACE reads through MiXCR, storing one row per CDR3 protein. The sample has over a million distinct CDR3 sequences, around 39% seen once. Regarding this clonotype: The antigen is not known. At one of its ends the junction is not consistent with the germline gene, which may arise from a read error.

Overall study findings and caveats: Strong correlation was found linking TCR beta diversity to naive T cell percentage. The diversity estimates, figures obtained from one million T cells, were considered underestimates.

The sequence was collected from a young woman in good health. This rearrangement joins TRBV6-1 to TRBJ1-2; no clear D. The sequenced material came from blood. This chain's CDR3 is CASSEGGYPNYGYTF. The CDR3 DNA follows: TGTGCCAGCAGTGAGGGCGGATATCCTAATTATGGCTACACCTTC.